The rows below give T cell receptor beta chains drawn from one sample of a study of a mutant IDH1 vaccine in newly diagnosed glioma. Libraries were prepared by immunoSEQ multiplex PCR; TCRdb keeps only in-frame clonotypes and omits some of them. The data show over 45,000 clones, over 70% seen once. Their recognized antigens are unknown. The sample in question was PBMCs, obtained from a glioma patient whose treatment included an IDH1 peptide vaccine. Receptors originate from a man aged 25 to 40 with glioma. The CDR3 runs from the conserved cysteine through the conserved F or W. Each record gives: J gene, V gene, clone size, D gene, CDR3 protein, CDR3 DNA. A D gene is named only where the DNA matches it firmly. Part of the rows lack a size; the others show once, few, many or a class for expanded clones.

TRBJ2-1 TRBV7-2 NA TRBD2 CASSLVRRGGGNEQFF TGTGCCAGCAGCTTAGTCCGGCGGGGGGGAGGTAATGAGCAGTTCTTC
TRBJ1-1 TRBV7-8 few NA CASSLDTSGDTEAFF TGTGCCAGCAGCTTAGACACCTCGGGGGACACTGAAGCTTTCTTT
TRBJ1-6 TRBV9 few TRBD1 CASSVGQGNSPLHF TGTGCCAGCAGCGTTGGACAGGGGAATTCACCCCTCCACTTT
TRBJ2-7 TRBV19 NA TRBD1 CASSSGDRGYEQYF TGTGCCAGTAGCTCCGGGGACAGGGGTTACGAGCAGTACTTC
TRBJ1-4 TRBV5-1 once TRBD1 CVSSLAGATGRNEKLFF TGCGTCAGCAGCTTGGCGGGGGCGACAGGGAGAAATGAAAAACTGTTTTTT
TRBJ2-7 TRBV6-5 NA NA CASSLAGWYEQYF TGTGCCAGCAGTTTAGCAGGGTGGTACGAGCAGTACTTC
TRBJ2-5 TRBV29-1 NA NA CSAVSGLYQETQYF TGCAGCGCCGTCTCGGGACTCTACCAAGAGACCCAGTACTTC
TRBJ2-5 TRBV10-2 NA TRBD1 CASSVPGQGLKTQYF TGCGCCAGCAGTGTCCCGGGACAGGGGTTGAAGACCCAGTACTTC
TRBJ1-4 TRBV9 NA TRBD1 CASSVGTGTGNEKLFF TGTGCCAGCAGCGTCGGGACCGGGACAGGGAACGAAAAACTGTTTTTT
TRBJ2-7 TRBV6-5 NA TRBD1 CASSYSGQGSYEQYF TGTGCCAGCAGTTACTCGGGACAGGGTAGTTACGAGCAGTACTTC
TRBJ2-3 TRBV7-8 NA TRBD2 CASSLVRRGGGTDTQYF TGTGCCAGCAGCTTAGTTCGGCGGGGGGGCGGGACAGATACGCAGTATTTT
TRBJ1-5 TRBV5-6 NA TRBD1 CASSLTGGSGQPQHF TGTGCCAGCAGCCTTACAGGGGGTAGCGGTCAGCCCCAGCATTTT
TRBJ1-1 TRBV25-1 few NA CASSDHSRNTEAFF TGTGCCAGCAGTGATCACAGTCGGAACACTGAAGCTTTCTTT
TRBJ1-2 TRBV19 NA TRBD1 CASTSKGTGMGGGYTF TGTGCCAGTACCTCCAAAGGGACAGGCATGGGAGGTGGCTACACCTTC
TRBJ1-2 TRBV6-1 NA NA CASSDLYGYTF TGTGCCAGCAGTGACCTCTATGGCTACACCTTC
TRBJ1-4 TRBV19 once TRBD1 CASTGGAGEKLFF TGTGCCAGTACAGGGGGCGCGGGTGAAAAACTGTTTTTT
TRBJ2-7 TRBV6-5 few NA CASSEEEGGYEQYF TGTGCCAGCAGTGAAGAAGAAGGGGGTTACGAGCAGTACTTC
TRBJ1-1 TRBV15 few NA CATSRDRNTEAFF TGTGCCACCAGCAGAGACAGGAACACTGAAGCTTTCTTT
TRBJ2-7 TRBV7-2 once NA CASSPHHRVDEQYF TGTGCCAGCAGCCCCCACCACCGGGTTGACGAGCAGTACTTC
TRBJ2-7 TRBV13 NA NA CASSRQRSYEQYF TGTGCCAGCAGCCGTCAAAGGTCCTACGAGCAGTACTTC
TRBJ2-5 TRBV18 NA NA CASSPPTSQETQYF TGTGCCAGCTCACCACCAACCAGCCAAGAGACCCAGTACTTC
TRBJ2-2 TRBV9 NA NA CASSVKSGELFF TGTGCCAGCAGCGTTAAAAGCGGGGAGCTGTTTTTT
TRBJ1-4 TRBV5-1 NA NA CASSLVPGSNEKLFF TGCGCCAGCAGCTTGGTTCCAGGCTCTAATGAAAAACTGTTTTTT
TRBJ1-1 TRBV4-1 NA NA CASSQVRAVTEAFF TGCGCCAGCAGCCAAGTAAGGGCAGTGACTGAAGCTTTCTTT
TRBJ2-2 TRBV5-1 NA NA CASRDLRDITGELFF TGCGCCAGCAGGGATCTTAGAGACATCACCGGGGAGCTGTTTTTT
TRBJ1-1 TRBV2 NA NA CASSEGSVIMNTEAFF TGTGCCAGCAGTGAAGGCTCGGTTATCATGAACACTGAAGCTTTCTTT
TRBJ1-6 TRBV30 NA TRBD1 CAWSFTGTGNSPLHF TGTGCCTGGAGTTTTACCGGGACAGGGAATTCACCCCTCCACTTT
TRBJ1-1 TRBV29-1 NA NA CSVLAGALNTEAFF TGCAGCGTTTTGGCAGGGGCGTTGAACACTGAAGCTTTCTTT
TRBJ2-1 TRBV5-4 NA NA CASSFSSARYNEQFF TGTGCCAGCAGCTTTTCAAGCGCCCGCTACAATGAGCAGTTCTTC
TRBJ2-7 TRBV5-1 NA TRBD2 CASSIGTSDEQYF TGCGCCAGCAGCATAGGGACTAGCGATGAGCAGTACTTC
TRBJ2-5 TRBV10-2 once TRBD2 CASSERGVWETQYF TGCGCCAGCAGTGAGCGGGGGGTCTGGGAGACCCAGTACTTC
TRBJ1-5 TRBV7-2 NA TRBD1 CASSLRGTVSNQPQHF TGTGCCAGCAGCTTAAGAGGGACAGTTAGCAATCAGCCCCAGCATTTT
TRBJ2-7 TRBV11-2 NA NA CASSLAVGGQDEQYF TGTGCCAGCAGCCTCGCCGTTGGGGGTCAGGACGAGCAGTACTTC
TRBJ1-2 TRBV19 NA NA CASRVYYGYTF TGTGCCAGTAGGGTGTACTATGGCTACACCTTC
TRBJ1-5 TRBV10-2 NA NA CASSVGGVHQPQHF TGCGCCAGCAGTGTGGGGGGGGTTCATCAGCCCCAGCATTTT